A selection of T cell receptor beta chains follows, all from one sample in a study of OX40 agonist ivuxolimab in advanced cancers. Measured with immunoSEQ multiplex PCR; TCRdb has only the in-frame clones, and not every one. The data show roughly 67,000 clones, with 90% to 95% seen just once and roughly 12% held by the top ten. The sequencing here drew on CD4+ or CD8+ T cells sorted from blood, taken in a trial of the OX40 agonist ivuxolimab. These receptors came from an adult with an advanced solid tumor such as melanoma, head and neck, liver or kidney cancer. Each CDR3 is given with its conserved first and last residue. A D gene is named only where the DNA matches it firmly. Clone size is given for some rows only: seen once, a few or many times, or a class if the clone is expanded.

CDR3: CASSLDRVNEQFF
DNA: TGTGCCAGTAGTCTTGACAGGGTGAATGAGCAGTTCTTC
J: TRBJ2-1
size: once
D: TRBD1
V: TRBV19
length: 13

CDR3: CASSEDPRREYTGELFF
DNA: TGTGCCAGCAGCGAGGACCCCAGGCGGGAGTACACCGGGGAGCTGTTTTTT
J: TRBJ2-2
size: NA
D: TRBD2
V: TRBV9
length: 17

CDR3: CASSQDSGTGFGGTQYF
DNA: TGCGCCAGCAGCCAAGACTCCGGGACAGGGTTCGGAGGGACCCAGTACTTC
J: TRBJ2-5
size: NA
D: TRBD1
V: TRBV4-1
length: 17

CDR3: CASSAPGWDSSYEQYF
DNA: TGTGCCAGCAGTGCCCCAGGGTGGGACAGTTCCTACGAGCAGTACTTC
J: TRBJ2-7
size: NA
D: TRBD1
V: TRBV2
length: 16

CDR3: CASSLEGLVGNTIYF
DNA: TGTGCCAGCAGCTTGGAGGGCCTAGTTGGAAACACCATATATTTT
J: TRBJ1-3
size: NA
D: NA
V: TRBV5-5
length: 15

CDR3: CASSVASLAGGELFF
DNA: TGTGCCAGCAGCGTAGCTTCCCTAGCTGGCGGGGAGCTGTTTTTT
J: TRBJ2-2
size: NA
D: NA
V: TRBV9
length: 15

CDR3: CASRTRDGAYEQYF
DNA: TGTGCCAGCAGAACCAGGGATGGAGCCTACGAGCAGTACTTC
J: TRBJ2-7
size: NA
D: NA
V: TRBV27
length: 14

CDR3: CASSFEAGAGETQYF
DNA: TGTGCCAGCAGTTTTGAAGCGGGAGCAGGGGAGACCCAGTACTTC
J: TRBJ2-5
size: NA
D: TRBD2
V: TRBV27
length: 15

CDR3: CASSSHWTEAFF
DNA: TGTGCCAGCAGCTCTCATTGGACTGAAGCTTTCTTT
J: TRBJ1-1
size: NA
D: NA
V: TRBV7-9
length: 12

CDR3: CASSQEGQGDHEQYF
DNA: TGCGCCAGCAGCCAAGAAGGACAGGGGGACCACGAGCAGTACTTC
J: TRBJ2-7
size: NA
D: TRBD1
V: TRBV4-1
length: 15

CDR3: CASSQDIASEAFF
DNA: TGCGCCAGCAGCCAAGATATTGCTTCTGAAGCTTTCTTT
J: TRBJ1-1
size: NA
D: NA
V: TRBV4-1
length: 13

CDR3: CASSLAGGIYEQYF
DNA: TGTGCCAGCAGCTTAGCGGGAGGGATCTACGAGCAGTACTTC
J: TRBJ2-7
size: NA
D: TRBD2
V: TRBV7-6
length: 14

CDR3: CASSANRAWNEQFF
DNA: TGTGCCAGCAGCGCAAACAGGGCTTGGAATGAGCAGTTCTTC
J: TRBJ2-1
size: NA
D: NA
V: TRBV9
length: 14

CDR3: CASSLGFFSPLHF
DNA: TGTGCCAGCAGTTTGGGGTTTTTTTCACCCCTCCACTTT
J: TRBJ1-6
size: once
D: NA
V: TRBV27
length: 13

CDR3: CAISESNLMKRGGPDTQYF
DNA: TGTGCCATCAGTGAATCAAATCTCATGAAGCGGGGGGGGCCAGATACGCAGTATTTT
J: TRBJ2-3
size: NA
D: TRBD2
V: TRBV10-3
length: 19

CDR3: CATSTSGPSYEQYF
DNA: TGTGCCACCAGCACTAGCGGTCCTTCCTACGAGCAGTACTTC
J: TRBJ2-7
size: NA
D: TRBD2
V: TRBV15
length: 14

CDR3: CASSEFRGGTQYF
DNA: TGCGCCAGCAGTGAGTTTCGAGGTGGTACGCAGTATTTT
J: TRBJ2-3
size: NA
D: NA
V: TRBV10-1
length: 13

CDR3: CASSPATTYNEQFF
DNA: TGTGCCAGCAGTCCTGCGACCACCTACAATGAGCAGTTCTTC
J: TRBJ2-1
size: NA
D: NA
V: TRBV27
length: 14

CDR3: CASSDRGATGANVLTF
DNA: TGTGCCAGCTCCGACCGGGGGGCGACTGGGGCCAACGTCCTGACTTTC
J: TRBJ2-6
size: NA
D: NA
V: TRBV18
length: 16

CDR3: CASQPGVQNSPLHF
DNA: TGTGCCAGTCAGCCAGGAGTACAGAATTCACCCCTCCACTTT
J: TRBJ1-6
size: few
D: NA
V: TRBV27
length: 14

CDR3: CASTTGTVYYGYTF
DNA: TGTGCCAGTACCACCGGGACGGTTTACTATGGCTACACCTTC
J: TRBJ1-2
size: once
D: NA
V: TRBV19
length: 14

CDR3: CASSLGRTEAFF
DNA: TGTGCCAGCAGCCTCGGGAGGACTGAAGCTTTCTTT
J: TRBJ1-1
size: few
D: NA
V: TRBV5-6
length: 12

CDR3: CASSPRGVRENFYEQYF
DNA: TGCGCCAGCAGCCCCCGGGGGGTGCGGGAAAACTTTTACGAGCAGTACTTC
J: TRBJ2-7
size: NA
D: TRBD2
V: TRBV5-1
length: 17

CDR3: CATSRDRGGYEQFF
DNA: TGTGCCACCAGCAGAGATCGGGGGGGCTATGAGCAGTTCTTC
J: TRBJ2-1
size: NA
D: TRBD2
V: TRBV15
length: 14

CDR3: CASRLQGNYGYTF
DNA: TGTGCCAGCCGCTTACAGGGGAATTATGGCTACACCTTC
J: TRBJ1-2
size: NA
D: TRBD1
V: TRBV27
length: 13

CDR3: CASSPAGLNKETQYF
DNA: TGTGCCAGCAGCCCCGCCGGGCTAAACAAAGAGACCCAGTACTTC
J: TRBJ2-5
size: NA
D: NA
V: TRBV5-4
length: 15

CDR3: CASSLGELGNNQPQHF
DNA: TGTGCCAGCAGCTTAGGGGAGTTGGGGAATAACCAGCCCCAGCATTTT
J: TRBJ1-5
size: NA
D: NA
V: TRBV7-9
length: 16

CDR3: CASSQGLGYNEQFF
DNA: TGTGCCAGCAGCCAAGGCCTTGGGTACAATGAGCAGTTCTTC
J: TRBJ2-1
size: NA
D: NA
V: TRBV27
length: 14

CDR3: CASSALPLDREFYGYTF
DNA: TGTGCCAGCAGCGCACTCCCCTTGGACAGGGAGTTTTATGGCTACACCTTC
J: TRBJ1-2
size: NA
D: TRBD1
V: TRBV9
length: 17

CDR3: CASTETGKDTQYF
DNA: TGCGCCAGCACCGAGACAGGGAAAGATACGCAGTATTTT
J: TRBJ2-3
size: NA
D: TRBD1
V: TRBV10-2
length: 13

CDR3: CASSLAPGPYEQYF
DNA: TGTGCCAGCAGCTTAGCTCCAGGACCCTACGAGCAGTACTTC
J: TRBJ2-7
size: many
D: NA
V: TRBV7-6
length: 14

CDR3: CASSLGTGSNQPQHF
DNA: TGTGCCAGCAGCTTGGGCACGGGGAGCAATCAGCCCCAGCATTTT
J: TRBJ1-5
size: NA
D: NA
V: TRBV5-6
length: 15

CDR3: CASSMERADRANHYGYTF
DNA: TGTGCCAGTAGTATGGAAAGAGCCGACAGGGCGAATCATTATGGCTACACCTTC
J: TRBJ1-2
size: NA
D: TRBD1
V: TRBV19
length: 18

CDR3: CASSPPADPELQETQYF
DNA: TGTGCCAGTAGTCCCCCAGCGGACCCCGAATTGCAAGAGACCCAGTACTTC
J: TRBJ2-5
size: NA
D: NA
V: TRBV19
length: 17

CDR3: CASSAAGGGLYEQYF
DNA: TGTGCCAGCAGCGCGGCAGGCGGGGGGCTATACGAGCAGTACTTC
J: TRBJ2-7
size: NA
D: TRBD2
V: TRBV5-4
length: 15

CDR3: CASRVGQGLYNSPLHF
DNA: TGTGCCAGCAGGGTCGGACAGGGGCTTTATAATTCACCCCTCCACTTT
J: TRBJ1-6
size: NA
D: TRBD1
V: TRBV2
length: 16

CDR3: CASSTWTGGDYGYTF
DNA: TGTGCCAGCAGTACCTGGACAGGGGGCGACTATGGCTACACCTTC
J: TRBJ1-2
size: NA
D: TRBD1
V: TRBV27
length: 15

CDR3: CATSSRTEYEQYF
DNA: TGTGCCACCAGCAGCAGGACGGAGTACGAGCAGTACTTC
J: TRBJ2-7
size: NA
D: NA
V: TRBV15
length: 13

CDR3: CASSQVWIGGYTF
DNA: TGTGCCAGCAGCCAAGTTTGGATAGGTGGCTACACCTTC
J: TRBJ1-2
size: NA
D: NA
V: TRBV14
length: 13